Described below is a single T cell receptor (beta chain) sequence and its context. Its target is unknown. The entry originates in a study of regulatory T cells in long-lasting Graves disease. Indicated time point: newly diagnosed GD, antithyroid drugs for less than 3 months. The TCR library was made from RNA that had been extracted from PBMCs in TRIzol. The CDR3 sequence is 15 residues long. V lost 5 bases and J 2 bases, leaving 12 bases between the germline ends. Study-wide points: Lower TCR diversity was seen in persistent Graves' patients than in newly diagnosed ones.

Relying on iRepertoire HTBI primers and Arm-PCR of CDR3 regions, the team built TCR beta libraries. TCRdb independently ran MiXCR on the multiplex PCR reads; one entry per CDR3 protein. The profile covers approximately 460,000 distinct CDR3 sequences, with roughly 15% appearing a single time and roughly 10% taken by the ten largest. The same sample was also used in a study of T cells in Graves' hyperthyroidism and ophthalmopathy.

V is TRBV12-3 or TRBV12-4 and J is TRBJ2-2; D is perhaps TRBD1 or TRBD2 (5 bases each). Sequenced material: peripheral blood mononuclear cells (PBMCs), taken at new diagnosis, from a patient treated with antithyroid drugs. The TCR sequence derives from a woman aged 25-40 years with Graves disease. The CDR3 DNA reads as TGTGCCAGCAGTCGCCGGGACCCCAACACCGGGGAGCTGTTTTTT. Its translation is CASSRRDPNTGELFF.